This entry is about one TCR beta chain. Antigen: not known. The data derive from a study of read filtering for tumor transcriptome and immune sequencing. On the study more broadly: Patients were about 17 male and about 15 female, mean age approximately 60 years, range about 47 to 80. Revised staging placed eight or nine patients in R-ISS I, over 15 in II, 6 or 7 in III. Study results and limitations: Sorted CD138-negative bone marrow cells were not purified T cells.

The V gene lost 0 bases and the J gene lost 6 bases, with 15 bases spanning the gap. There are 17 residues in the CDR3. The germline CDR1 and CDR2 sequences are ENHRY and SYGVKD. The library was built from around 380 ng RNA with molecular barcoded adaptors for alpha/delta and beta/gamma chains. TCRdb used MiXCR to reprocess the reads, holding one entry per CDR3 protein. The profile shows roughly 61,000 distinct CDR3 sequences, roughly 12% of them singletons. The receptor was derived from a donor over 35 with multiple myeloma. J is TRBJ1-6 and V is TRBV10-3; tentative D call: TRBD1 (5 bases). Specimen: a population of CD138-negative cells sorted from bone marrow. The CDR3 sequence is CAISESSRVTGNSPLHF. The CDR3 DNA is TGTGCCATCAGTGAGTCGTCCAGGGTGACTGGTAATTCACCCCTCCACTTT.